This is a list of T cell receptor beta chains from one sample in a study of cytomegalovirus exposure and HLA in healthy donors. This table comes from immunoSEQ multiplex PCR, and its TCRdb copy is limited to in-frame clones, with some not included. Its table records 200,000 to 250,000 clones. The sample taken for sequencing was PBMCs. These receptors all come from a woman in her 30s in good health and CMV-seropositive. The conserved cysteine and the conserved F or W are not part of the CDR3 here.

J gene: TRBJ2-7; V gene: TRBV11-3; CDR3 protein: ASSFGSTPPYEQY
J gene: TRBJ2-7; V gene: TRBV2; CDR3 protein: ASKRGGLEQY
J gene: TRBJ2-7; V gene: TRBV4-1; CDR3 protein: ASSQGTGGTYEQY
J gene: TRBJ2-7; V gene: TRBV28; CDR3 protein: ASSPRGLSYEQY
J gene: TRBJ2-1; V gene: TRBV5-6; CDR3 protein: ASEGAPYNEQF
J gene: TRBJ2-2; V gene: TRBV7-2; CDR3 protein: ASSSDRTGELF
J gene: TRBJ2-3; V gene: TRBV10-1; CDR3 protein: ASSELQVTDTQY
J gene: TRBJ2-1; V gene: TRBV7-2; CDR3 protein: ASSLGQWDEQF
J gene: TRBJ1-1; V gene: TRBV14; CDR3 protein: ASRPTGNTEAF
J gene: TRBJ1-2; V gene: TRBV28; CDR3 protein: ASRQTEAYGYT
J gene: TRBJ2-2; V gene: TRBV4-3; CDR3 protein: ASSQDFLAESNTGELF
J gene: TRBJ2-5; V gene: TRBV5-1; CDR3 protein: ASSFRSETQY
J gene: TRBJ1-1; V gene: TRBV11-2; CDR3 protein: ASSPVTGGTEAF
J gene: TRBJ2-7; V gene: TRBV18; CDR3 protein: ASSPGTESYEQY
J gene: TRBJ2-7; V gene: TRBV7-2; CDR3 protein: ASSLAHGTGKLTYEQY
J gene: TRBJ2-3; V gene: TRBV25-1; CDR3 protein: ASSERGQSTDTQY
J gene: TRBJ2-1; V gene: TRBV29-1; CDR3 protein: SVRARLAENNEQF
J gene: TRBJ1-1; V gene: TRBV18; CDR3 protein: ASSPRRDTEAF
J gene: TRBJ2-7; V gene: TRBV4-1; CDR3 protein: ASSQEVQGAYEQY
J gene: TRBJ2-7; V gene: TRBV7-9; CDR3 protein: ASSSIPGGAYEQY
J gene: TRBJ1-2; V gene: TRBV5-1; CDR3 protein: ASSLDWGANYGYT
J gene: TRBJ2-5; V gene: TRBV29-1; CDR3 protein: SGRTVVETQY
J gene: TRBJ1-1; V gene: TRBV5-1; CDR3 protein: ASRGGQGGTEAF